The source of this TCR beta chain is a study of T cells in Graves' hyperthyroidism and ophthalmopathy. Notes on the study in general: Blood also held most thyroid clonotypes expanded beyond 0.001.

This clonotype was detected many times. Its antigen is still unknown. Per germline, CDR1 KGHSH and CDR2 LQKENI. The V gene lost 6 bases and the J gene lost 4 bases, with 18 bases spanning the gap. The CDR3 runs to 15 residues. Patients with ophthalmopathy all had a Clinical Activity Score of at least 3, a NOSPECS grade of at least 4 and duration under 3 months. Fresh 10 ml peripheral blood yielded PBMCs. RNA transcripts were the template for amplifying TCR beta CDR3 regions. Researchers ran a first-round RT-PCR on the TCR CDR3 using the HTBI primer set. MiXCR, applied by TCRdb to the multiplex PCR reads, yields one record per CDR3 protein. The sample contains hundreds of thousands of distinct CDR3 sequences, about 20% of which appear only once.

This TCR was recovered from a man aged 40-49 years with Graves' ophthalmopathy. This sequence joins TRBV18 and TRBJ1-1; perhaps TRBD1 as D (6 bases). Specimen: blood. CDR3 in DNA: TGTGCCAGCTCCCCAGTAGGGGGGCGGGGCACTGAAGCTTTCTTT. Amino acids: CASSPVGGRGTEAFF.